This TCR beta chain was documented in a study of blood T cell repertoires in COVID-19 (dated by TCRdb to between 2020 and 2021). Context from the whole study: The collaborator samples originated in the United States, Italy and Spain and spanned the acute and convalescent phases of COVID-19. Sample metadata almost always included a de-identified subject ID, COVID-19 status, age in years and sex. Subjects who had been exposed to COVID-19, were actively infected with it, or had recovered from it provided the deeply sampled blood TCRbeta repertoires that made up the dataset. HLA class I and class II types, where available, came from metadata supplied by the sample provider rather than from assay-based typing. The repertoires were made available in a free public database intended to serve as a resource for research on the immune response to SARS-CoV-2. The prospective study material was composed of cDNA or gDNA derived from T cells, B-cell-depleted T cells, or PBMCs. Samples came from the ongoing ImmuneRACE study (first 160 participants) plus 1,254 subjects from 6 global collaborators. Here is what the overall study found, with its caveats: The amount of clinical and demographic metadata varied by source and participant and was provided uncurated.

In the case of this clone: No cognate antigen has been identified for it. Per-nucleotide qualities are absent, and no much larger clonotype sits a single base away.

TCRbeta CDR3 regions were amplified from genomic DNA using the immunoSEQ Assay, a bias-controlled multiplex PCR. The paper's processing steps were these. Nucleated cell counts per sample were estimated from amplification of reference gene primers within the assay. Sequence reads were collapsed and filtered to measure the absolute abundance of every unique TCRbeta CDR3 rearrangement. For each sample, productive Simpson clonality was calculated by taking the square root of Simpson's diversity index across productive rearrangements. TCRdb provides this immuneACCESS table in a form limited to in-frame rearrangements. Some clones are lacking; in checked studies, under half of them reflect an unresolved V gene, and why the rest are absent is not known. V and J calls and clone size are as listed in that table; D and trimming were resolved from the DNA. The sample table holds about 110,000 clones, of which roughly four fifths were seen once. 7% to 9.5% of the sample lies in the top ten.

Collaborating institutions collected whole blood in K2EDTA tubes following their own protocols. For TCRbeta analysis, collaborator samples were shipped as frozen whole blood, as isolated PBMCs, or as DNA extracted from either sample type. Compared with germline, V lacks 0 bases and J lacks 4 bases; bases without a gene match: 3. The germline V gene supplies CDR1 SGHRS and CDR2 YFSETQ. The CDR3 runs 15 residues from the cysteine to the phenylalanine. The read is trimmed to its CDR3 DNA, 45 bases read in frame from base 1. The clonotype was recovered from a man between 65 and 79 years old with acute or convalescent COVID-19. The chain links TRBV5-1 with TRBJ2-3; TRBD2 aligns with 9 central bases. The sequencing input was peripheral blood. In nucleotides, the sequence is TGCGCCAGCAGCTTGGTAGCGGGAGACTCAGATACGCAGTATTTT. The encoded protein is CASSLVAGDSDTQYF.